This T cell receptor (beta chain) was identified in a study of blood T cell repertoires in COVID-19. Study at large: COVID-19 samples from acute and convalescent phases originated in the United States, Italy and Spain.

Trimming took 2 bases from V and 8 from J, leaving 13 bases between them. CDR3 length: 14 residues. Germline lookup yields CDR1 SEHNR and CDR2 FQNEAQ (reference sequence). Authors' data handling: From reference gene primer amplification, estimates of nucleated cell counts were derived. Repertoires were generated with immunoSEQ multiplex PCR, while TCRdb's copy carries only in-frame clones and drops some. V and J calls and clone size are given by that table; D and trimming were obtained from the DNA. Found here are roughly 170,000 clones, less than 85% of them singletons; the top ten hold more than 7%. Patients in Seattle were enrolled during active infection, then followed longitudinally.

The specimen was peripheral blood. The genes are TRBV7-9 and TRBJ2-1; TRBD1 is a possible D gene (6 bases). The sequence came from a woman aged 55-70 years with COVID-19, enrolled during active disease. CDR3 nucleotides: TGTGCCAGCAGCTTAATGGACAGTTTCGATGAGCAGTTCTTC. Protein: CASSLMDSFDEQFF.